This TCR beta chain was sequenced for a study of T cell repertoires in ileal Crohn's disease. Whole-study results and caveats: Postoperative endoscopy occurred within one year, median about 7.5 months. All patients with clonality above 26.8% had endoscopic recurrence.

Details on this clone: Its antigen is not identified.

Time point given: neoterminal ileum biopsy at postoperative endoscopy, about 6 months after surgery. Included were adult ileal or ileocolonic Crohn's patients indicated for ileocolonic resection. The assay was immunoSEQ multiplex PCR, and TCRdb's table has in-frame clones only and misses some. The repertoire holds about 62,000 clones, with roughly nine tenths as singletons. The germline V and J ends were trimmed by 0 bases and 4 bases, with 16 bases remaining between them. The CDR3 spans 16 residues. Germline V lookup: CDR1 SGHDT, CDR2 YYEEEE. Specimen: ileal tissue. The sequence was collected from an adult with Crohn's disease. The chain has TRBV5-6 and TRBJ1-1; D is possibly TRBD1 (5 bases). CDR3 region: CASSLDVGRGITEAFF. CDR3 DNA sequence: TGTGCCAGCAGCTTGGACGTGGGTAGGGGTATCACTGAAGCTTTCTTT.